The T cell receptor (beta chain) under discussion was sequenced for a study of cytomegalovirus exposure and HLA in healthy donors. Study results and caveats: V- and J-gene trimming of TCR beta was linked (in a later analysis) to a missense DCLRE1C variant.

The length of the CDR3 is 13 residues. Deletions cut 3 bases from V and 5 bases from J, with 10 bases between. From germline, CDR1 is MGHDK and CDR2 SYGVNS. Primers: 60 Vbeta forward and 13 Jbeta reverse. TCRdb keeps only in-frame clones here, not all; method: immunoSEQ multiplex PCR. The sample comprises around 170,000 clones, approximately 78% of which are singletons, and approximately 0.74% rests with the top ten. As to this clone: Its target is unknown.

The chain uses TRBV25-1 and TRBJ1-1; no clear D. The sample consisted of PBMCs. The source of this sequence is a woman younger than 35 in good health and CMV-seronegative. Written as DNA, the CDR3 is TGTGCCAGCAGTGACCGAGGGATTACTGAAGCTTTCTTT. It is translated as CASSDRGITEAFF.